This is a list of T cell receptor beta chains from one sample in a study of cytomegalovirus exposure and HLA in healthy donors. Data came from immunoSEQ multiplex PCR; TCRdb stores just in-frame clones and leaves some out. Among 60,000 or so clones listed, less than 90% were seen once. The sequenced sample was PBMCs. The receptors were gathered from a female donor in good health and CMV-seronegative. Each CDR3 is given with its conserved first and last residue. Fields, in order: CDR3 protein, CDR3 DNA, clone size, J gene, V gene, D gene. D genes are given only for firm matches. The size of a clone is reported for some rows only, either as once, few or many, or as a class for expanded clones.

CASSKTGAGNTIYF | TGTGCCAGCAGCAAGACAGGGGCTGGAAACACCATATATTTT | . | TRBJ1-3 | TRBV6-1 | TRBD1
CASSGLPSTNEQFF | TGTGCCAGCAGTGGCTTGCCCTCTACCAATGAGCAGTTCTTC | . | TRBJ2-1 | TRBV6-4 | .
CASIRQGYGYTF | TGTGCCAGCATAAGGCAGGGGTATGGCTACACCTTC | . | TRBJ1-2 | TRBV2 | .
CASSHYTGGTTDTQYF | TGTGCCAGCAGCCATTACACAGGGGGTACAACAGATACGCAGTATTTT | . | TRBJ2-3 | TRBV14 | TRBD1
CAISEGGPGNTEAFF | TGTGCCATCAGTGAGGGGGGCCCGGGGAACACTGAAGCTTTCTTT | . | TRBJ1-1 | TRBV10-3 | .
CASSVRATNTGELFF | TGTGCCAGCAGCGTTAGAGCGACGAACACCGGGGAGCTGTTTTTT | . | TRBJ2-2 | TRBV9 | .
CASSLARIQGATNEKLFF | TGTGCCAGCAGCTTAGCCCGGATTCAAGGAGCAACTAATGAAAAACTGTTTTTT | few | TRBJ1-4 | TRBV7-6 | .
CASSPGGQSYEQYF | TGTGCCAGCAGCCCCGGGGGACAGTCCTACGAGCAGTACTTC | . | TRBJ2-7 | TRBV28 | .
CASSYSWTGGTEAFF | TGTGCCAGCAGTTACTCCTGGACAGGGGGCACTGAAGCTTTCTTT | few | TRBJ1-1 | TRBV6-5 | TRBD1
CASSEAVGSRNTQYF | TGTGCCAGCTCGGAGGCCGTAGGGTCCCGGAATACGCAGTATTTT | . | TRBJ2-3 | TRBV7-8 | .
CASSLSPQGSGNTIYF | TGCGCCAGCAGCTTGTCTCCCCAGGGCTCTGGAAACACCATATATTTT | . | TRBJ1-3 | TRBV5-1 | .